A single sample gave rise to the 12 T cell receptor beta chains below, sequenced in a study of response to subunit inactivated influenza vaccine. TCRdb redid the calling of the RT-PCR reads with MiXCR, one entry per CDR3 protein. The data hold some 500,000 distinct CDR3 sequences, with approximately 16% observed a single time. The material sequenced was CD4+ T cells sorted from PBMCs, taken less than 30 months after vaccination. These receptors were collected from a man aged 50 to 69 who received an inactivated influenza vaccine.

Ten or more counts support this clonotype. The chain has TRBV3-1 and TRBJ2-7; D perhaps matches TRBD2 (7 bases). V was cut by 0 bases and J by 0 bases, with 12 bases left in between. In germline, CDR1 is LGHDT, CDR2 YNNKEL (reference sequence). The CDR3 spans 16 residues. This chain's CDR3 is CASSQETGRVSYEQYF. The CDR3 nucleotides are TGTGCCAGCAGCCAAGAAACAGGGAGGGTCTCCTACGAGCAGTACTTC.

The DNA for the CDR3 is TGCAGTGCGGAGGACAGGGGAAACACTGAAGCTTTCTTT. It translates to CSAEDRGNTEAFF. The chain uses TRBV20-1 and TRBJ1-1; 9 bases map to TRBD1. After removal of 6 bases from V and 2 bases from J, the junction contained 4 bases not matched to a gene. This CDR3 contains 13 residues. Germline V lookup: CDR1 DFQATT, CDR2 SNEGSKA (reference sequence).

The chain employs TRBV6-5 and TRBJ2-5, with D unresolved. Germline lookup yields CDR1 MNHEY and CDR2 SVGAGI. CDR3 length equals 15 residues. The germline V and J ends were trimmed by 4 bases and 3 bases, with 15 bases remaining between them. CDR3 protein: CASSSTWTSEETQYF. The CDR3 DNA sequence: TGTGCCAGCAGTTCCACGTGGACCTCTGAAGAGACCCAGTACTTC.

V is TRBV5-1 and J is TRBJ2-1, with D possibly being TRBD2 (6 bases). Trimming took off 1 base at V and 1 base at J, with 9 bases between the two ends. CDR1 is SGHRS, CDR2 YFSETQ, per germline. The CDR3 runs to 15 residues. The CDR3 DNA reads as TGCGCCAGCAGCTTGATTGGGGGGTCCTACAATGAGCAGTTCTTC. Protein: CASSLIGGSYNEQFF.

CDR3: CASSQDYLAGTFQETQYF. The DNA for the CDR3 is TGCGCCAGCAGCCAAGATTATCTGGCAGGAACATTTCAAGAGACCCAGTACTTC. The rearrangement joins TRBV4-3 to TRBJ2-5; D unresolved. In germline, CDR1 is LGHNA, CDR2 YSLEER. V lost 0 bases and J lost 2, with 19 bases in between. The CDR3 sequence is 18 residues long.

Ten or more counts support this clonotype. The CDR3 region is CASSFRGEETQYF. CDR3 DNA: TGTGCCAGCAGTTTTAGGGGGGAAGAGACCCAGTACTTC. The chain links TRBV12-3 or TRBV12-4 to TRBJ2-5; D is possibly TRBD1 or TRBD2 (6 bases each). The V end lost 3 bases, the J end lost 3 bases, and 8 bases lay between the germline ends. The CDR3 is 13 amino acids.

This chain uses TRBV29-1 with TRBJ2-6, with unresolved D. The germline V gene has CDR1 SQVTM and CDR2 ANQGSEA. There are 14 residues in the CDR3. V was clipped by 3 bases and J by 0 bases, with 6 bases between them. The CDR3 DNA reads TGCAGCGTTGACGTAAGCTCTGGGGCCAACGTCCTGACTTTC. Protein: CSVDVSSGANVLTF.

The chain employs TRBV6-2 or TRBV6-3 and TRBJ2-7, with D perhaps TRBD2 (5 bases). This CDR3 has 16 amino acids. Germline lookup yields CDR1 MNHEY and CDR2 SVGEGT. Trimming removed 2 bases at V and 1 base at J, with 15 bases between. In DNA, the CDR3 is TGTGCCAGCAGTTACACTAGGGAGACACTTTCCTACGAGCAGTACTTC. Protein: CASSYTRETLSYEQYF.

The V call is TRBV6-1, the J call TRBJ1-1; 7 bases map to TRBD1. This CDR3 is 13 amino acids long. Germline trimming cut 8 bases from V and 0 bases from J; bases unmatched to any gene: 3. Looked up from germline, CDR1 is MNHNS and CDR2 is SASEGT. CDR3 coding DNA: TGTGCCAGCGGGGACAGAATGAACACTGAAGCTTTCTTT. This translates into CASGDRMNTEAFF.

The V call is TRBV29-1, the J call TRBJ1-1; 7 bases are shared with TRBD1. The CDR3 contains 14 residues. Looked up from germline, CDR1 is SQVTM and CDR2 is ANQGSEA. The trim removed 6 bases at V and 1 base at J, leaving 8 bases unmatched. For the CDR3, the DNA is TGCAGCGTCGGGACAGTCGGGGCGAACACTGAAGCTTTCTTT. It encodes CSVGTVGANTEAFF.

The chain couples TRBV20-1 to TRBJ2-7; D remains unclear. Trimming removed 2 bases from V and 2 bases from J, with 13 bases in between. The CDR3 contains 14 residues. Germline-derived CDR1 and CDR2 are DFQATT and SNEGSKA (reference sequence). CDR3 nucleotides: TGCAGTGCTAGAAGTAATACCAACCCCTACGAGCAGTACTTC. This encodes CSARSNTNPYEQYF.

The sample holds many counts of this clonotype. This chain uses TRBV20-1 with TRBJ2-2, with D perhaps matching TRBD2 (6 bases). The V gene's germline CDR1 is DFQATT and CDR2 SNEGSKA (reference sequence). Trimming stripped 1 base from V and 4 bases from J, with 19 bases between. This CDR3 has 17 residues. This chain's CDR3 is CSARASGSASGTGELFF. The CDR3 DNA is TGCAGTGCTAGAGCAAGCGGGTCGGCTTCGGGCACCGGGGAGCTGTTTTTT.